The clone carrying this T cell receptor beta chain occurred a few times. What it binds is not known. This sample is drawn from a study of T-cell reconstitution after alpha-beta-depleted transplantation in children. Overall study results and limits: Expanded graft clones, several hundred of them, were reportedly the source of alpha-beta T cells about two months after transplant. Diversity of TCRbeta at day 60 was high in some patients, arising from surviving recipient T cells and thymic progenitors.

Unique molecular identifiers were incorporated when the TCRbeta library was constructed. From the PCR reads, TCRdb called clonotypes with MiXCR, one entry per CDR3 protein. The data show approximately 270,000 distinct CDR3 sequences, with roughly 25% seen just once and about 5% held by the top ten. CDR1 is ENHRY and CDR2 is SYGVKD in the germline V gene. The CDR3 runs 14 residues. With 8 bases removed from V and 4 bases from J, the gap between germline ends came to 17 bases. V usage is TRBV10-3 and J usage is TRBJ1-1; D is undetermined. This TCR was recovered from a female patient aged 2 to 10 who had a stem cell transplant for congenital amegakaryocytic thrombocytopenia, so the T cells may come from the graft donor. The material sequenced was PBMCs, mostly from graft donor cells, taken 360 days after TCRalphabeta/CD19-depleted stem cell transplant. The CDR3 sequence: CAICYREEGTEAFF. The DNA of the CDR3 is TGTGCCATCTGCTACAGAGAAGAAGGCACTGAAGCTTTCTTT.